Below are 28 T cell receptor delta chains sequenced from a single sample in a study of Vδ1+ human thymocytes. Extracted RNA was reverse transcribed into cDNA. CDR3 amplicons came from multiplex PCR with pooled V-gene forward and constant-region reverse primers. TCRdb made new clone calls on the multiplex PCR reads using CATT. The repertoire has under 85,000 delta-chain clones, more than 30% of them found once; the top ten carry roughly 0.25%. Study-wide results and caveats: Highly polyclonal TRG and TRD repertoires with Gaussian CDR3 length distributions appeared in thymus.

The antigens these receptors bind are not known. The sequencing input was Vdelta1+ gamma-delta thymocytes from the thymus. As to subset: FACS-sorted CD3+ TCRalphabeta- TCRVdelta1+ TCRVdelta2- thymocytes. The receptors shown here come from a boy under three years old who had congenital heart surgery.

This clone turned up a few times. V usage is TRDV1 and J usage is TRDJ1; a possible D gene is TRDD3 (6 bases). The CDR3 sequence is 22 residues long. Germline V gene sequence: CDR1 TSWWSYY, CDR2 QGS. Trimming took 3 bases from V and 3 from J, leaving 35 bases between them. CDR3 loop: CALGDRQLAPRWGPGVADKLIF. DNA of the CDR3: TGTGCTCTTGGGGACCGCCAATTGGCCCCGAGGTGGGGTCCTGGGGTAGCCGATAAACTCATCTTT.

This clone was seen only a few times. The rearrangement uses TRDV1 and TRDJ1; D is perhaps TRDD2 (5 bases). The V and J ends lost 3 bases and 0 bases respectively, with 11 bases between them. Germline assignment: CDR1 TSWWSYY and CDR2 QGS. This CDR3 is built from 15 residues. This CDR3 reads CALGDYSSYTDKLIF. As DNA, the CDR3 is TGTGCTCTTGGGGACTATTCCTCCTACACCGATAAACTCATCTTT.

This clone was seen a few times. The V and J genes are TRDV1 and TRDJ1; TRDD3 aligns across 13 bases. The CDR3 is 27 residues long. V trimming: 1 base; J trimming: 2 bases; junction bases outside the gene matches: 34. Germline V gene data show CDR1 as TSWWSYY and CDR2 as QGS. The CDR3 protein is CALGERRVIRLIRPAYWGIRQTDKLIF. CDR3 nucleotide sequence: TGTGCTCTTGGGGAACGCCGGGTGATTAGGCTGATACGACCCGCGTACTGGGGGATACGGCAAACCGATAAACTCATCTTT.

This chain joins TRDV1 and TRDJ1; 9 bases agree with TRDD3. Germline CDR1 is TSWWSYY and CDR2 is QGS. Trimming took 0 bases from V and 4 from J; bases not matched to a gene: 18. This CDR3 contains 20 residues. CDR3 residues: CALGELALQGIRPVDDKLIF. The CDR3 nucleotides are TGTGCTCTTGGGGAACTAGCTCTTCAGGGGATACGCCCGGTCGACGATAAACTCATCTTT.

V gene TRDV1 combines with J gene TRDJ1; D gene ambiguous. The CDR3 consists of 17 residues. Germline assignment: CDR1 TSWWSYY and CDR2 QGS. Trimming removed 1 base from V and 2 bases from J, with 17 bases in between. This CDR3 reads CALGERGRKSLTDKLIF. The DNA for the CDR3 is TGTGCTCTTGGGGAACGGGGTCGGAAAAGTTTGACCGATAAACTCATCTTT.

This clone was detected many times. The chain joins TRDV2 to TRDJ1; TRDD3 matches 13 bases. This CDR3 has 18 residues. The ends lost 3 bases at V and 2 bases at J; junction bases unmatched: 11. In germline, CDR1 is GEAIGNYY, CDR2 EKD. The CDR3 here is CACDPSYWGIRDTDKLIF. The CDR3 nucleotides are TGTGCCTGTGACCCCTCCTACTGGGGGATACGCGATACCGATAAACTCATCTTT.

V is TRDV1 and J is TRDJ1; 10 nucleotides match TRDD3. Germline V gene data show CDR1 as TSWWSYY and CDR2 as QGS. J gave up 1 base and V 4 bases, and 12 bases lay outside the gene matches. The CDR3 totals 18 residues. CDR3 protein: CALGGDIQYWGITDKLIF. The CDR3, as DNA: TGTGCTCTTGGGGGAGACATCCAGTACTGGGGGATCACCGATAAACTCATCTTT.

This clone was counted only a few times. The V call is TRDV1, the J call TRDJ1; TRDD2 or TRDD3 may be the D gene (6 bases each). The V gene lost 2 bases and the J gene lost 6 bases, with 40 bases spanning the gap. This CDR3 has 23 residues. The germline V gene encodes CDR1 TSWWSYY and CDR2 QGS. For the CDR3, the DNA is TGTGCTCTTGGGGAAGTCTCTTCCTTACATGGATTGGATACTGTCCGGCCCCACTATAAACTCATCTTT. This codes for CALGEVSSLHGLDTVRPHYKLIF.

The rearrangement uses TRDV1 and TRDJ1; 10 bases align to TRDD3. Germline loops: CDR1 TSWWSYY, CDR2 QGS. V lost 0 bases to trimming and J lost 0 bases; unmatched junction nucleotides: 13. This CDR3 contains 20 residues. This CDR3 is CALGELNSYGGYPYTDKLIF. CDR3 bases: TGTGCTCTTGGGGAACTCAATTCCTATGGGGGATACCCGTACACCGATAAACTCATCTTT.

This rearrangement joins TRDV1 to TRDJ1; D perhaps matches TRDD2 (6 bases). The V end lost 3 bases, the J end lost 2 bases, and 19 bases lay between the germline ends. CDR1 is TSWWSYY and CDR2 is QGS in the germline V gene. The CDR3 extends over 17 amino acids. CDR3 sequence (DNA): TGTGCTCTTGGGGAGGCCTTCCGAGGACGGGTTACCGATAAACTCATCTTT. Translating it yields CALGEAFRGRVTDKLIF.

Remarks on this clone: A junction boundary mismatches the germline segment, possibly from a read error. The chain has TRDV1 and TRDJ1; TRDD3 might be the D (6 bases). This CDR3 has 15 amino acids. Germline V gene data show CDR1 as TSWWSYY and CDR2 as QGS. The CDR3 reads CAPGELPFVTDKLIF. Written as DNA, the CDR3 is TGTGCTCCTGGGGAACTACCCTTCGTCACCGATAAACTCATCTTT.

The chain is built from TRDV1 and TRDJ1; 10 nucleotides align to TRDD3. Germline V CDR1 and CDR2: TSWWSYY, QGS. The CDR3 covers 23 residues. Trimming at V came to 5 bases and at J to 0 bases, leaving 27 bases not matched to a gene. CDR3 protein: CALGNRMSVLGDRGAQYTDKLIF. For the CDR3, the DNA is TGTGCTCTTGGGAATCGAATGTCCGTACTGGGGGATCGGGGAGCGCAGTACACCGATAAACTCATCTTT.

The genes are TRDV1 and TRDJ1, with 10 bases matching TRDD3. The CDR3 covers 22 residues. V lost 2 bases, J lost 0 bases, and 21 bases stayed unmatched. CDR1 TSWWSYY and CDR2 QGS come from the germline V gene. CDR3 nucleotide sequence: TGTGCTCTTGGGGAAGGGCATGGCCTACGTTGGGGGATACTACGGTACACCGATAAACTCATCTTT. It codes for CALGEGHGLRWGILRYTDKLIF.

The chain combines TRDV1 with TRDJ1; 9 bases agree with TRDD3. The CDR3 sequence is 22 residues long. The V gene end was trimmed by 3 bases and the J gene end by 0 bases; junction bases not matched to a gene: 23. Germline CDR1 and CDR2: TSWWSYY and QGS. In nucleotides, the CDR3 is TGTGCTCTTGGGGACCCCCGAACCTACGGCTACAACACTGGGGGAAACACCGATAAACTCATCTTT. It translates to CALGDPRTYGYNTGGNTDKLIF.

This chain joins TRDV1 and TRDJ1, with 11 bases aligning to TRDD3. This CDR3 contains 21 residues. Per germline, CDR1 TSWWSYY and CDR2 QGS. With V trimmed by 0 bases and J by 9 bases, 24 bases remained unmatched. This CDR3 reads CALGELAPPSSLGDTGMELIF. Written as DNA, the CDR3 is TGTGCTCTTGGGGAACTAGCTCCGCCTTCCTCTTTGGGGGATACGGGAATGGAACTCATCTTT.

There are a few counts of this clone. The rearrangement joins TRDV1 to TRDJ1; D not resolved. Germline V lookup: CDR1 TSWWSYY, CDR2 QGS. V was trimmed by 1 base and J by 0 bases, leaving 33 bases between them. The CDR3 is 23 residues long. CDR3 sequence: CALGERSEPWRIPTVGYTDKLIF. In DNA, the CDR3 is TGTGCTCTTGGGGAACGATCCGAACCTTGGAGAATACCGACCGTAGGCTACACCGATAAACTCATCTTT.

This sequence joins TRDV1 and TRDJ1; TRDD3 matches at 11 bases. With V trimmed by 4 bases and J by 0 bases, 25 bases remained unmatched. Germline lookup yields CDR1 TSWWSYY and CDR2 QGS. The CDR3 covers 23 residues. The CDR3 reads CALGALPTGGMGDTNLYTDKLIF. The CDR3, as DNA: TGTGCTCTTGGGGCTCTTCCTACGGGGGGGATGGGGGATACGAACCTGTACACCGATAAACTCATCTTT.

The chain has TRDV1 and TRDJ1, with 10 bases matching TRDD3. Germline lookup yields CDR1 TSWWSYY and CDR2 QGS. V lost 4 bases to trimming and J lost 8 bases; unmatched junction nucleotides: 28. CDR3 length: 21 amino acids. CDR3 loop: CALGGRPSNYRLGDTLSKLIF. The CDR3 region has the DNA TGTGCTCTTGGGGGTCGGCCTTCAAATTATCGTTTGGGGGATACCCTCTCAAAACTCATCTTT.

The V call is TRDV1, the J call TRDJ1; 10 bases are a match to TRDD3. The CDR3 has 21 amino acids. V was clipped by 1 base and J by 0 bases; unmatched bases: 17. Germline values: CDR1 TSWWSYY, CDR2 QGS. In nucleotides, the CDR3 is TGTGCTCTTGGGGAACGACCCGAGGTCCACTGGGGGATCCTATACACCGATAAACTCATCTTT. It encodes CALGERPEVHWGILYTDKLIF.

This clone was recorded once. Other DNA sequences in the sample encode the same CDR3. The chain is built from TRDV1 and TRDJ1; maybe TRDD3 (5 bases). Germline V gene sequence: CDR1 TSWWSYY, CDR2 QGS. This CDR3 has 18 residues. Trimming shortened V by 1 base and J by 3 bases, and 21 bases separated the two germline ends. CDR3 bases: TGTGCTCTTGGGGAACCACCCAGGGGTATACTGGAATCCGATAAACTCATCTTT. As protein: CALGEPPRGILESDKLIF.

This chain connects TRDV1 to TRDJ1; TRDD3 agrees at 13 bases. The trim removed 0 bases at V and 4 bases at J, leaving 11 bases unmatched. CDR3 length equals 19 residues. Germline V gives CDR1 TSWWSYY, CDR2 QGS. The CDR3 nucleotides are TGTGCTCTTGGGGAACTCTTTCCCCCACTGGGGGATACGGTCGATAAACTCATCTTT. Protein sequence: CALGELFPPLGDTVDKLIF.

There are a few counts of this clone. The J gene is TRDJ1, the V gene TRDV1; 11 nucleotides agree with TRDD3. Germline loops: CDR1 TSWWSYY, CDR2 QGS. V was clipped by 2 bases and J by 0 bases; unmatched bases: 35. The CDR3 is 27 residues long. DNA of the CDR3: TGTGCTCTTGGGGAATTGCTCTACGACCCCCTGGTACTGGGGGATAAACCCCTCAACCGGTACACCGATAAACTCATCTTT. Translating gives CALGELLYDPLVLGDKPLNRYTDKLIF.

This clone was counted a few times. J is TRDJ1 and V is TRDV1; D may be TRDD3 (5 bases). CDR1 and CDR2 from the germline V gene are TSWWSYY and QGS. CDR3 length: 19 residues. V shed 4 bases and J shed 3 bases, with 27 bases lying between them. This CDR3 is CALGVASRVVWVGADKLIF. Here the CDR3 DNA reads TGTGCTCTTGGGGTCGCTTCGAGGGTCGTCTGGGTCGGGGCCGATAAACTCATCTTT.

A remark on this clone: At one boundary the junction diverges from the germline segment, which might be a read error. This chain links TRDV1 with TRDJ1; the D gene is possibly TRDD2 (6 bases). Germline assignment: CDR1 TSWWSYY and CDR2 QGS. CDR3 size: 20 residues. CDR3 amino acids: CALGEPRGFLPYQRPSKPIF. Written as DNA, the CDR3 is TGTGCTCTTGGGGAACCTAGAGGCTTCCTTCCCTACCAGCGGCCCTCTAAACCCATCTTT.

J is TRDJ2 and V is TRDV1, with D possibly being TRDD3 (5 bases). The CDR3 loop spans 23 amino acids. CDR1 and CDR2 from the germline V gene are TSWWSYY and QGS. The V end lost 4 bases, the J end lost 0 bases, and 33 bases lay between the germline ends. Here the CDR3 reads CALGGQLRLGGQSLIPLTAQLFF. The CDR3 DNA sequence: TGTGCTCTTGGGGGACAACTCAGACTAGGGGGTCAGTCACTCATCCCTTTGACAGCACAACTCTTCTTT.

This clone was seen a handful of times. The chain recombines TRDV1 with TRDJ1; D call uncertain. In germline, CDR1 is TSWWSYY, CDR2 QGS. The V end lost 2 bases, the J end lost 0 bases, and 28 bases lay between the germline ends. This CDR3 is built from 21 residues. The DNA of the CDR3 is TGTGCTCTTGGGGAAATTCCCCCAGTTGGCAAGTGGAGTTTGTACACCGATAAACTCATCTTT. The encoded protein is CALGEIPPVGKWSLYTDKLIF.

The chain joins TRDV1 to TRDJ1; the match to TRDD3 covers 8 bases. V lost 2 bases, J lost 3 bases, and 20 bases stayed unmatched. This CDR3 is 20 amino acids long. Germline loops: CDR1 TSWWSYY, CDR2 QGS. CDR3 sequence reads: CALGEVPETGGSGCSDKLIF. The CDR3 coding sequence is TGTGCTCTTGGGGAAGTTCCCGAGACTGGGGGTTCCGGATGCTCCGATAAACTCATCTTT.

This clone was seen more than once but under ten times. The genes are TRDV1 and TRDJ1; 13 bases agree with TRDD3. This CDR3 comprises 24 residues. Germline V gene lookup returns CDR1 TSWWSYY and CDR2 QGS. With V trimmed by 0 bases and J by 8 bases, 30 bases remained unmatched. This chain's CDR3 is CALGELVLFDWPSPLLGDTQKLIF. CDR3 sequence (DNA): TGTGCTCTTGGGGAACTAGTTTTATTCGATTGGCCTTCCCCCTTACTGGGGGATACGCAGAAACTCATCTTT.